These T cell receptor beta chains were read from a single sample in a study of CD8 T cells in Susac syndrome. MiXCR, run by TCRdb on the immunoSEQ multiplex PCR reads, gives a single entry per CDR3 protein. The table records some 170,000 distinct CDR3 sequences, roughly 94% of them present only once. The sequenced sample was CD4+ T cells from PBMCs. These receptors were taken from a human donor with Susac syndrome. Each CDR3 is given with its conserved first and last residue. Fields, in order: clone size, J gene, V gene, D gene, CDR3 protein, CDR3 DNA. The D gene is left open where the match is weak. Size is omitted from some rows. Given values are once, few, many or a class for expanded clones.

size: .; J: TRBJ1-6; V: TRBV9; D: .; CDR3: CASSAWTDNSPLHF; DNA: TGTGCCAGCAGCGCCTGGACAGATAATTCACCCCTCCACTTT
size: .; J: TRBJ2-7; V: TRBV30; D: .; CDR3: CAWSLGAIPSYEQYF; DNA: TGTGCCTGGAGTTTAGGGGCCATCCCATCCTACGAGCAGTACTTC
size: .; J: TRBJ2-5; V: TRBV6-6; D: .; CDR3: CASLEGSRETQYF; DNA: TGTGCCAGCCTCGAGGGCTCAAGGGAGACCCAGTACTTC
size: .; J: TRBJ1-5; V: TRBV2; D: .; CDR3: CASSEGQGRNQPQHF; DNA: TGTGCCAGCAGTGAAGGTCAGGGTCGAAATCAGCCCCAGCATTTT
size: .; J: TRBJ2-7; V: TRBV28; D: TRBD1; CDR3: CASSPWAGGRYEQYF; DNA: TGTGCCAGCAGCCCGTGGGCAGGGGGCAGGTACGAGCAGTACTTC
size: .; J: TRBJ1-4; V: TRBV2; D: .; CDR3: CATTLDPQIKGLFF; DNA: TGTGCCACGACGCTGGACCCGCAAATCAAGGGACTGTTTTTT
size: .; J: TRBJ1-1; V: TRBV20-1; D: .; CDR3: CSARVIGTNTEAFF; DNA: TGCAGTGCTAGAGTTATCGGGACGAACACTGAAGCTTTCTTT
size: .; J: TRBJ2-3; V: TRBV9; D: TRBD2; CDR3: CASSEGIAGVTQYF; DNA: TGTGCCAGCAGCGAGGGGATAGCGGGAGTTACGCAGTATTTT
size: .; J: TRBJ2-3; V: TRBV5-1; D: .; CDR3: CASSFLGGTDTQYF; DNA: TGCGCCAGCAGCTTTTTAGGAGGCACAGATACGCAGTATTTT
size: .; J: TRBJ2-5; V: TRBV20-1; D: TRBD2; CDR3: CSARSSGGLETQYF; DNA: TGCAGTGCTAGGAGTAGCGGGGGATTGGAGACCCAGTACTTC
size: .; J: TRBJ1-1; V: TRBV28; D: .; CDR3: CASSLSGGNTEAFF; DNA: TGTGCCAGCAGTTTATCCGGAGGGAACACTGAAGCTTTCTTT
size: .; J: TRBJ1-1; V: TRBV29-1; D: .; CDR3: CSVPGSALEAFF; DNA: TGCAGCGTCCCCGGGTCTGCATTGGAAGCTTTCTTT
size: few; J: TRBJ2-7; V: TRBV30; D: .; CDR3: CAGLRQGLSEQYF; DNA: TGTGCCGGACTACGACAGGGACTGAGCGAGCAGTACTTC
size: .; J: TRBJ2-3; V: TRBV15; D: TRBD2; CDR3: CATSRDILAGGWDTQYF; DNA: TGTGCCACCAGCAGAGATATTCTAGCGGGAGGATGGGATACGCAGTATTTT
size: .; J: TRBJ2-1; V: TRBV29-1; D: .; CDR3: CSVVRSYNEQFF; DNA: TGCAGCGTTGTGCGCAGTTACAATGAGCAGTTCTTC
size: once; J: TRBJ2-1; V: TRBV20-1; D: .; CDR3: CSADKVDEQFF; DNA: TGCAGTGCGGATAAGGTCGATGAGCAGTTCTTC
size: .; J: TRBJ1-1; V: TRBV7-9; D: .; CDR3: CASSLGFVTEVFF; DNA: TGTGCCAGCAGCCTAGGGTTCGTCACTGAAGTTTTCTTT
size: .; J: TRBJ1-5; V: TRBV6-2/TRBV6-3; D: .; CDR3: CASKITGSNQPQHF; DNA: TGTGCCAGTAAGATTACCGGGAGCAATCAGCCCCAGCATTTT
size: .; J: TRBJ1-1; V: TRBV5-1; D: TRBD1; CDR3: CASSLAGGNTEAFF; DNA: TGTGCCAGCAGTTTAGCAGGGGGGAACACTGAAGCTTTCTTT
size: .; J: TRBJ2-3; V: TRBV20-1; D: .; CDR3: CSAPAPAPTDTQYF; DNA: TGCAGTGCCCCGGCCCCAGCACCCACAGATACGCAGTATTTT
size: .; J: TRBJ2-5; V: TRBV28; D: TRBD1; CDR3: CASSTPGQQTQYF; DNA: TGTGCCAGCAGCACCCCGGGACAGCAGACCCAGTACTTC
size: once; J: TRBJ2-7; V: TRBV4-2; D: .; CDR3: CASSQDPLQTYEQYF; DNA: TGTGCCAGCAGCCAAGATCCGCTACAAACGTACGAGCAGTACTTC
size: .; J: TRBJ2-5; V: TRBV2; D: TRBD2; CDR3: CASSDRLAGETQYF; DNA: TGTGCCAGCAGTGATAGGCTAGCGGGAGAGACCCAGTACTTC
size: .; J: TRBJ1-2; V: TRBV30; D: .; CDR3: CAWVGQRGSSYTF; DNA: TGTGCCTGGGTAGGACAGCGGGGTTCGAGCTACACCTTC
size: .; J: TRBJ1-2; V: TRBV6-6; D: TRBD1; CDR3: CASRLETGRYGYTF; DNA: TGTGCCAGCAGACTTGAGACAGGGAGGTATGGCTACACCTTC
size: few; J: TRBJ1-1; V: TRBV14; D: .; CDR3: CASSRGLNTEAFF; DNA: TGTGCCAGCAGCCGTGGATTGAACACTGAAGCTTTCTTT
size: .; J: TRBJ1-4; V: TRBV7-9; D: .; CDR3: CASSPRQDEKLFF; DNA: TGTGCCAGCAGCCCCCGACAGGATGAAAAACTGTTTTTT
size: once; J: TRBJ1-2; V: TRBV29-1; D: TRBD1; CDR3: CSVATSRGSHGYTF; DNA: TGCAGCGTCGCCACCAGCAGGGGGAGTCATGGCTACACCTTC
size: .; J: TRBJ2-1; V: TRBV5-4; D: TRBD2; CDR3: CASSLRLAGGFEQFF; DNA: TGTGCCAGCAGCTTGCGGCTAGCGGGGGGGTTTGAGCAGTTCTTC
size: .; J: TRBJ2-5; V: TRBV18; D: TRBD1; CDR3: CASSPYRGQGQETQYF; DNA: TGTGCCAGCTCACCATACCGAGGACAGGGACAAGAGACCCAGTACTTC
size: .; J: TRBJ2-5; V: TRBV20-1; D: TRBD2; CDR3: CSAREGTSGGQETQYF; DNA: TGCAGTGCTAGAGAAGGGACTAGCGGGGGACAAGAGACCCAGTACTTC
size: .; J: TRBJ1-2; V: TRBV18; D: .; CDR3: CASSPTGKGYTF; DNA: TGTGCCAGCTCACCTACAGGGAAAGGCTACACCTTC
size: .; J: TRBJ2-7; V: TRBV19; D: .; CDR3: CASMEDSSYEQYF; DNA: TGTGCCAGTATGGAAGACAGTAGCTACGAGCAGTACTTC
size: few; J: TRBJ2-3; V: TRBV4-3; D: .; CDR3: CASSQALYGTDTQYF; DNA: TGCGCCAGCAGCCAAGCCCTCTATGGCACAGATACGCAGTATTTT
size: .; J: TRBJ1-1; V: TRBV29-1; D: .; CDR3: CSGRNTEAFF; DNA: TGCAGCGGCCGAAACACTGAAGCTTTCTTT
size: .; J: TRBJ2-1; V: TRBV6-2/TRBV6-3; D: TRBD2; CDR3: CASTPRGGEREGQQFF; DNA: TGTGCCAGCACCCCCCGGGGGGGCGAGCGGGAGGGTCAGCAGTTCTTC
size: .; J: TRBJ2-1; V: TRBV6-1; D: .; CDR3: CASRIRERGNEQFF; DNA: TGTGCCAGCAGAATCAGGGAGAGGGGCAATGAGCAGTTCTTC
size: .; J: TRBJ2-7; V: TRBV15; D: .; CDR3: CATSRETASSYEQYF; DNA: TGTGCCACCAGCAGAGAGACAGCTTCCTCCTACGAGCAGTACTTC
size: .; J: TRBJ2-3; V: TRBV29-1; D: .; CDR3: CSVVQAADTQYF; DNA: TGCAGCGTTGTACAGGCGGCAGATACGCAGTATTTT
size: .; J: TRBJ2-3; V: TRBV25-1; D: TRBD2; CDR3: CASSESKRGATDTQYF; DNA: TGTGCCAGCAGTGAATCCAAGCGGGGGGCCACAGATACGCAGTATTTT
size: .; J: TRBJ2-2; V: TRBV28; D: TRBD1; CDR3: CATKLDRVRSGELFF; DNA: TGTGCCACCAAACTGGACAGGGTGCGTAGCGGGGAGCTGTTTTTT
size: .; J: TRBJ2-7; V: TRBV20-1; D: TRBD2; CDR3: CSARPLAGGPYEQYF; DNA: TGCAGTGCTCGACCCCTAGCGGGAGGGCCCTACGAGCAGTACTTC
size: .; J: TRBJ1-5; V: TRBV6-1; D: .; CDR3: CASSDFGPYQPQHF; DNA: TGTGCCAGCAGTGACTTTGGGCCGTATCAGCCCCAGCATTTT
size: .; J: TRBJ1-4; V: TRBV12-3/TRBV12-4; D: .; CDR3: CASSSGSWLSPNEKLFF; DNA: TGTGCCAGCAGTTCAGGGTCCTGGTTGTCTCCTAATGAAAAACTGTTTTTT
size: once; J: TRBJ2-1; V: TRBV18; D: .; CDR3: CASSPGTTINNEQFF; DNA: TGTGCCAGCTCACCCGGGACCACCATCAACAATGAGCAGTTCTTC
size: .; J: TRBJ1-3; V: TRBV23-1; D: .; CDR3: CASSHREPRGLGGNTIYF; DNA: TGCGCCAGCAGTCATCGGGAGCCGAGGGGGTTGGGAGGAAACACCATATATTTT
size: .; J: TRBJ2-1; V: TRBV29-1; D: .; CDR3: CSVPYRVYNEQFF; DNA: TGCAGCGTTCCGTACAGGGTTTACAATGAGCAGTTCTTC
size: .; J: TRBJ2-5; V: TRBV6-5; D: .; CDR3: CASRQGRTQETQYF; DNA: TGTGCCAGCAGACAGGGACGGACACAAGAGACCCAGTACTTC
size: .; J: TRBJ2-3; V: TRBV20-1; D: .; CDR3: CSARETGILDTQYF; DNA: TGCAGTGCTAGAGAGACGGGAATACTGGATACGCAGTATTTT
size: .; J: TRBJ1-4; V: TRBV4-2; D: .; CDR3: CASSQEAGNEKLFF; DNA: TGTGCCAGCAGCCAAGAGGCAGGGAATGAAAAACTGTTTTTT
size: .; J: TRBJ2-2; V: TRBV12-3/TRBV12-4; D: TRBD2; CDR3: CASRRGTNTGELFF; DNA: TGTGCCAGCAGGCGGGGGACGAACACCGGGGAGCTGTTTTTT
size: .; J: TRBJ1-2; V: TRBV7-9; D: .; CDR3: CASSLGGTNYGYTF; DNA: TGTGCCAGCAGCTTAGGAGGTACTAACTATGGCTACACCTTC
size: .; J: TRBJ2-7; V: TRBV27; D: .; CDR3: CASSQDSVNEQYF; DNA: TGTGCCAGCAGCCAGGACAGTGTAAACGAGCAGTACTTC
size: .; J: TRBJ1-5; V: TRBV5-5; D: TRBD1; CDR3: CASSPGGQGNQPQHF; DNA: TGTGCCAGCAGCCCGGGGGGACAGGGAAATCAGCCCCAGCATTTT
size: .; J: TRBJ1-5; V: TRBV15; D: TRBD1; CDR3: CATSRDMSGQGNRYQPQHF; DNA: TGTGCCACCAGCAGAGATATGTCAGGACAGGGGAATCGTTATCAGCCCCAGCATTTT
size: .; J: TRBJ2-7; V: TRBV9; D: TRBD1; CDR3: CASSVDRGINEQYF; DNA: TGTGCCAGCAGCGTAGACAGGGGGATCAACGAGCAGTACTTC
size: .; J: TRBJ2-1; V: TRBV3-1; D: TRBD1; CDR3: CASSQGPGQGNNEQFF; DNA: TGTGCCAGCAGCCAAGGGCCGGGACAGGGCAACAATGAGCAGTTCTTC